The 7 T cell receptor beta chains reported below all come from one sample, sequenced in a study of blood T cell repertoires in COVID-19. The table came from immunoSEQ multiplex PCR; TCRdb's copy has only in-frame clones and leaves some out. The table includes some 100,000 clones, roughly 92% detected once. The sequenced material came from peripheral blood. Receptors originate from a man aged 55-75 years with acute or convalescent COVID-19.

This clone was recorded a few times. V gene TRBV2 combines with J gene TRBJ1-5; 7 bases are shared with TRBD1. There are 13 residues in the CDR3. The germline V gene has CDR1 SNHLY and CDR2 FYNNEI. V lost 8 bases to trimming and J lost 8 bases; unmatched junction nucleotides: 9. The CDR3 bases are TGTGCCAGCGGAAGGGACAGATTCAAGCCCCAGCATTTT. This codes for CASGRDRFKPQHF.

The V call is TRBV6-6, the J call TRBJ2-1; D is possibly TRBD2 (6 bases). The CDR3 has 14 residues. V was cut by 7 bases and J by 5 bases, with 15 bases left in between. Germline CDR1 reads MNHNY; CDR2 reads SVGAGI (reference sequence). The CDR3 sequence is CASIRDSRNNEQFF. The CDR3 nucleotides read TGTGCCAGCATCCGGGACTCCCGAAACAATGAGCAGTTCTTC.

The CDR3 reads CATSDPYRGTEAFF. CDR3 in DNA: TGTGCCACCAGTGATCCCTACAGGGGTACTGAAGCTTTCTTT. The chain carries TRBV24-1 and TRBJ1-1, with 7 bases identical to TRBD1. The junction had 5 bases not matched to a gene; V was cut back by 3 bases and J by 5 bases. CDR3 length equals 14 residues. Germline V gives CDR1 KGHDR, CDR2 SFDVKD.

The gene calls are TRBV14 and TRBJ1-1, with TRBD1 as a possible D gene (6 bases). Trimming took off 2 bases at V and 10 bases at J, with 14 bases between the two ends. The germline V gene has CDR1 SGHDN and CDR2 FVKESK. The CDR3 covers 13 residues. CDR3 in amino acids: CASSQPGQISAFF. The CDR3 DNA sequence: TGTGCCAGCAGCCAACCAGGACAGATTTCAGCTTTCTTT.

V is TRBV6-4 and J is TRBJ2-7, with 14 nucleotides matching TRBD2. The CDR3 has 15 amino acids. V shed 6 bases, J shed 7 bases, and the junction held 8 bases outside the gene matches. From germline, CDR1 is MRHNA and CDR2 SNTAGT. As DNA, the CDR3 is TGTGCCAGCAGGGGACTAGCGGGAGTGTCGGGGGAGCAGTACTTC. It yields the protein CASRGLAGVSGEQYF.

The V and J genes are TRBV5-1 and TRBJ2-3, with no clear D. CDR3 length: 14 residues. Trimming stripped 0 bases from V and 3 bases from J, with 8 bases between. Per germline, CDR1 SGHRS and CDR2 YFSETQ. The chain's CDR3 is CASSLEVATDTQYF. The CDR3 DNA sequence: TGCGCCAGCAGCTTGGAGGTAGCTACAGATACGCAGTATTTT.

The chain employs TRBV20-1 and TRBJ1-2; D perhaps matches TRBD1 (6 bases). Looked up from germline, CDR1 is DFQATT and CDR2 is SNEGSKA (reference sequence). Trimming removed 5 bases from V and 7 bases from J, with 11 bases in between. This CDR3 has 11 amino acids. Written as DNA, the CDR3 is TGCAGTGCTGCCACAGGGTTTGGCTACACCTTC. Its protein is CSAATGFGYTF.